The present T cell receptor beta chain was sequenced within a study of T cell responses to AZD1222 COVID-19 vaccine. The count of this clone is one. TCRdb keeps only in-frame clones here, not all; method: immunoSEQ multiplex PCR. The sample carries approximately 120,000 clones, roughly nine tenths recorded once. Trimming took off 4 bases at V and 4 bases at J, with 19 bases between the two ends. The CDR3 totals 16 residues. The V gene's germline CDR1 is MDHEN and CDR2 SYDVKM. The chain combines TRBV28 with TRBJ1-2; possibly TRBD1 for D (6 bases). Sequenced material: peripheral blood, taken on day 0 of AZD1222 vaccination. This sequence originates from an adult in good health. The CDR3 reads CASSWSGGKVFYGYTF. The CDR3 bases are TGTGCCAGCAGTTGGTCTGGGGGCAAAGTCTTCTATGGCTACACCTTC.